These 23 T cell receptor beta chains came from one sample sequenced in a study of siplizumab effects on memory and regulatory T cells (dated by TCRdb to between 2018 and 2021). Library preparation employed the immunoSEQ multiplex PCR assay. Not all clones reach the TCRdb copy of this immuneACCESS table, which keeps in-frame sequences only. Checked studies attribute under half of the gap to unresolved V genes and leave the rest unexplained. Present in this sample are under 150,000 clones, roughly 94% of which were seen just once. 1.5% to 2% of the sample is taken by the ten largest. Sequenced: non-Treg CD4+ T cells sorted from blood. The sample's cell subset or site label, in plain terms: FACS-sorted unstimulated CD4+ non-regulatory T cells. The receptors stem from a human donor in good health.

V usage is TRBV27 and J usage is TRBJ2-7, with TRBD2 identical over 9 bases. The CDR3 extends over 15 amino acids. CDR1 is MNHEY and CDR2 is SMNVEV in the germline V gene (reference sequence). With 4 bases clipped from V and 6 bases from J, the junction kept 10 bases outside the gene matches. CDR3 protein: CASSSPFSGRSEQYF. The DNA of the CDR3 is TGTGCCAGCAGTTCCCCATTCAGCGGGAGGAGCGAGCAGTACTTC.

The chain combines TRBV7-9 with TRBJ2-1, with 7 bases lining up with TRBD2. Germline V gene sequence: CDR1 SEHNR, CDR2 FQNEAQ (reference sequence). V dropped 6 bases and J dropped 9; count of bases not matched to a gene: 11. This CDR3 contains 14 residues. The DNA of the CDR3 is TGTGCCAGCAGTCAGGTAGGACTAGGAGGTGAGCAGTTCTTC. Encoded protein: CASSQVGLGGEQFF. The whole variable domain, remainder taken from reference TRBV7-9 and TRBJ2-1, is DTGVSQNPRHKITKRGQNVTFRCDPISEHNRLYWYRQTLGQGPEFLTYFQNEAQLEKSRLLSDRFSAERPKGSFSTLEIQRTEQGDSAMYLCASSQVGLGGEQFFGPGTRLTVL.

The CDR3 protein is CASSFSRVETQYF. CDR3 coding DNA: TGTGCCAGCAGCTTTTCCAGGGTGGAGACCCAGTACTTC. The V gene is TRBV5-4, the J gene TRBJ2-5; weak D call: TRBD1 (5 bases). Trimming removed 2 bases at V and 5 bases at J, with 10 bases between. This CDR3 has 13 residues. Germline lookup yields CDR1 SGHNT and CDR2 YYREEE (reference sequence).

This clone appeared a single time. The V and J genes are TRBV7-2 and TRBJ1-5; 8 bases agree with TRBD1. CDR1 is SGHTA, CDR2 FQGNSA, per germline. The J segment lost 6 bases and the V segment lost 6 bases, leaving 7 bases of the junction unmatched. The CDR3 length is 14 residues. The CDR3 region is CASRETGAGQPQHF. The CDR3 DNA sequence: TGTGCCAGCAGGGAGACAGGGGCGGGTCAGCCCCAGCATTTT.

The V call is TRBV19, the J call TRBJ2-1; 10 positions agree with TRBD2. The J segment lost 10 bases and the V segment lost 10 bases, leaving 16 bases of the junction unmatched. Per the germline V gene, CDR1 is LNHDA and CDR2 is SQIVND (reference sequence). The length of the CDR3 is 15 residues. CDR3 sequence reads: CATLAGGPSWGEQFF. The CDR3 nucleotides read TGTGCCACCTTAGCGGGAGGACCTTCTTGGGGGGAGCAGTTCTTC.

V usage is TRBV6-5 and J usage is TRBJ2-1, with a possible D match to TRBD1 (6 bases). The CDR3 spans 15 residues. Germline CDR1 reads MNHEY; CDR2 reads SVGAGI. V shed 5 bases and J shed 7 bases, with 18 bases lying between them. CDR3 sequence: CASSHEGQAFNEQFF. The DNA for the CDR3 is TGTGCCAGCAGTCACGAGGGACAAGCTTTTAATGAGCAGTTCTTC.

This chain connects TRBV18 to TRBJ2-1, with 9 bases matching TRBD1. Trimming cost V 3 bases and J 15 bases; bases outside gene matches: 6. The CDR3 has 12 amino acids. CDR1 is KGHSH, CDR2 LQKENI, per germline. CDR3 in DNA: TGTGCCAGCTCACCGAACCGGGACAGGGTGTTCTTC. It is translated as CASSPNRDRVFF. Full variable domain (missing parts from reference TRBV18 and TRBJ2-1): NAGVMQNPRHLVRRRGQEARLRCSPMKGHSHVYWYRQLPEEGLKFMVYLQKENIIDESGMPKERFSAEFPKEGPSILRIQQVVRGDSAAYFCASSPNRDRVFFGPGTRLTVL.

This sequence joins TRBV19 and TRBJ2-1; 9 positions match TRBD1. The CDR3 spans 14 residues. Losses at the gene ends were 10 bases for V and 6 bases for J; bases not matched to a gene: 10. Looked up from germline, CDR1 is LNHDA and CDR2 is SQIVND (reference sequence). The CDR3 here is CATHRDRAPNEQFF. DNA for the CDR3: TGTGCCACCCACCGGGACAGGGCTCCCAATGAGCAGTTCTTC.

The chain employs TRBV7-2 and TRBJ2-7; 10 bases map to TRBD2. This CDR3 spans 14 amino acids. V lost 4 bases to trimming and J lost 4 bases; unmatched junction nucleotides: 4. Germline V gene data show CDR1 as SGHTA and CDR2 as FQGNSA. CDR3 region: CASSSTSGAYEQYF. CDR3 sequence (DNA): TGTGCCAGCAGCTCCACTAGCGGGGCATACGAGCAGTACTTC.

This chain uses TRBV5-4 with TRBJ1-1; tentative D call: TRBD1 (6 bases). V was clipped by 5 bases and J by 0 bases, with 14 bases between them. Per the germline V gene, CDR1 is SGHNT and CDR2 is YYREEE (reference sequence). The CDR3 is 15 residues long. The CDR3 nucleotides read TGTGCCAGCAGGGAGAAAGGGGGAATGAACACTGAAGCTTTCTTT. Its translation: CASREKGGMNTEAFF.

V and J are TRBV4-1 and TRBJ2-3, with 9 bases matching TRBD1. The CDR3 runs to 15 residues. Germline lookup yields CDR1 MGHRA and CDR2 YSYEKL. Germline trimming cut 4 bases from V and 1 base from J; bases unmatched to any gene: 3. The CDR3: CASSPRTGGTDTQYF. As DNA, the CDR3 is TGCGCCAGCAGCCCTAGGACAGGGGGCACAGATACGCAGTATTTT.

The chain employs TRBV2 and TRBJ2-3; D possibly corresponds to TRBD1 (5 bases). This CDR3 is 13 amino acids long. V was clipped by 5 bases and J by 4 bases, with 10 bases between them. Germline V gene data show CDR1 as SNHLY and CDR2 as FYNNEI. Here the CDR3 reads CASSSRVSDTQYF. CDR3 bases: TGTGCCAGCAGTAGCAGGGTGTCAGATACGCAGTATTTT.

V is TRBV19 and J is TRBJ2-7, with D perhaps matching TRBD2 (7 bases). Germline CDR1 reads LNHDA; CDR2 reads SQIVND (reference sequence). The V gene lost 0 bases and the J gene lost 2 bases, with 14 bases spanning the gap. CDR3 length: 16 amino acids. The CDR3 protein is CASSIDGAGAPYEQYF. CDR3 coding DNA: TGTGCCAGTAGTATAGATGGGGCGGGGGCCCCCTACGAGCAGTACTTC.

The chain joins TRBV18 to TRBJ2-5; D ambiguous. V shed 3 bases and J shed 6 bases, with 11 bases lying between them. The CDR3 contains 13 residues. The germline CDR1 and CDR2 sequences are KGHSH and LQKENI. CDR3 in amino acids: CASSPTSSKTQYF. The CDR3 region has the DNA TGTGCCAGCTCACCGACCAGCTCGAAGACCCAGTACTTC.

The DNA of the CDR3 is TGTGCCAGTAACGCTGAGGGATTTCTTGGCCAAGCACGAGGGGTTTCTCAGCCCCAGCATTTT. Encoded protein: CASNAEGFLGQARGVSQPQHF. This rearrangement joins TRBV19 to TRBJ1-5, with D perhaps TRBD1 (5 bases). This CDR3 contains 21 residues. The germline gives CDR1 LNHDA, CDR2 SQIVND (reference sequence). Trimming took 7 bases from V and 6 from J, leaving 37 bases between them.

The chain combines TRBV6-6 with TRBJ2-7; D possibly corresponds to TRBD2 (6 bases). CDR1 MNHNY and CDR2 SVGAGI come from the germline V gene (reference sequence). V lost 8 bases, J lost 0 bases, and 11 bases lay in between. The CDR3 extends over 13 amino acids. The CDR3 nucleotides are TGTGCCAGCTCGGCGGGGAGCTCCTACGAGCAGTACTTC. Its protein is CASSAGSSYEQYF.

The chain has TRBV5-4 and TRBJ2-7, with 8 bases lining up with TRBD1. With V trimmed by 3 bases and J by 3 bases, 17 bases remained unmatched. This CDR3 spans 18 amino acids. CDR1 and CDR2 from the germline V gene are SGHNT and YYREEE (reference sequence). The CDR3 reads CASSSDLRTGTNFYEQYF. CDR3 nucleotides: TGTGCCAGCAGCTCGGACCTTAGGACAGGGACGAATTTCTACGAGCAGTACTTC.

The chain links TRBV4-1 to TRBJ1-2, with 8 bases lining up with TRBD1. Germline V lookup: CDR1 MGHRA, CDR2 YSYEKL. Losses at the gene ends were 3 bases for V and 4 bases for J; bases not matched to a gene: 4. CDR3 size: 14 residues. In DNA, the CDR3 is TGCGCCAGCAGCCATGGACAGGGCAGCTATGGCTACACCTTC. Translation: CASSHGQGSYGYTF.

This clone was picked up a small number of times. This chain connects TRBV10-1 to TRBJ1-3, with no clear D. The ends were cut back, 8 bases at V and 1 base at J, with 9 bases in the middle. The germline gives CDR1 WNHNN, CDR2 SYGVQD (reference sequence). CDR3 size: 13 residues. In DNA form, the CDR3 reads TGCGCCAGCGCGGCGGGTTCTGGAAACACCATATATTTT. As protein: CASAAGSGNTIYF.

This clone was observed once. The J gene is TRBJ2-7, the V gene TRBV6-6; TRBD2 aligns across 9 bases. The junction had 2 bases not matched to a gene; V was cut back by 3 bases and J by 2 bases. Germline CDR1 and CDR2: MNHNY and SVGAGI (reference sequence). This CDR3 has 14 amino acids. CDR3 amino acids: CASSYGLATYEQYF. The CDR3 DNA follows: TGTGCCAGCAGTTATGGACTAGCGACCTACGAGCAGTACTTC.

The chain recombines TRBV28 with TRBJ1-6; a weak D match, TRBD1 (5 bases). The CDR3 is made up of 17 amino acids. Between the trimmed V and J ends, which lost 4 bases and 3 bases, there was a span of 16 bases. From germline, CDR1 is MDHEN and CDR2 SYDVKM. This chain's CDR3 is CASSSPAGRGYNSPLHF. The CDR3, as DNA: TGTGCCAGCAGTTCACCCGCCGGAAGGGGCTATAATTCACCCCTCCACTTT.

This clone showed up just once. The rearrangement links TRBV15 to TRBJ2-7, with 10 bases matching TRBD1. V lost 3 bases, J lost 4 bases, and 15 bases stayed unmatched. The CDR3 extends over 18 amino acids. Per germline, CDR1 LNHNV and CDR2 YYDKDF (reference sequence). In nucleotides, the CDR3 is TGTGCCACCAGCAGGGAGATCGGACGACAGGGGGCTACTTACGAGCAGTACTTC. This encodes CATSREIGRQGATYEQYF.

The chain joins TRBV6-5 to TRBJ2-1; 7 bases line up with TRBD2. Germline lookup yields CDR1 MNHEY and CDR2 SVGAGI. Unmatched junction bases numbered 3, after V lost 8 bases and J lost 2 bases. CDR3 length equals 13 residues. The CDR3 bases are TGTGCCAGCCGCCGGGGGGCCTACAATGAGCAGTTCTTC. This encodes CASRRGAYNEQFF.